This T cell receptor beta chain was captured in a study of cytomegalovirus exposure and HLA in healthy donors. In the study overall: The 95 million to 120 million unique TCR beta sequences, from approximately 170 million T cells, were found by an earlier analysis.

Study results and caveats: A classifier reportedly called cytomegalovirus status with high sensitivity and specificity. When the data were analyzed later, several of the most significant clusters appeared to be linked to common viral pathogens. The listing of 150 to 200 TCR beta chains classed them as cytomegalovirus-associated.

Unmatched junction bases numbered 5, after V lost 4 bases and J lost 6 bases. The CDR3 contains 13 residues. Germline CDR1 reads MNHNS; CDR2 reads SASEGT. This clone has only a few counts. Its target is unknown. 60 Vbeta and 13 Jbeta primers were used in PCR. The method was immunoSEQ multiplex PCR; TCRdb's version includes in-frame clones alone and lacks a portion of them. This sample has about 130,000 clones; roughly 9.7% occur once, and the top ten carry about 1.9%. The specimen sequenced was PBMCs. This rearrangement joins TRBV6-1 to TRBJ1-2, with 7 bases lining up with TRBD1. The source is a man aged 45-65 years in good health and CMV-seronegative. The CDR3 region has the DNA TGTGCCAGCAGTGCTGACAGGGTGAATGGCTACACCTTC. This encodes CASSADRVNGYTF.